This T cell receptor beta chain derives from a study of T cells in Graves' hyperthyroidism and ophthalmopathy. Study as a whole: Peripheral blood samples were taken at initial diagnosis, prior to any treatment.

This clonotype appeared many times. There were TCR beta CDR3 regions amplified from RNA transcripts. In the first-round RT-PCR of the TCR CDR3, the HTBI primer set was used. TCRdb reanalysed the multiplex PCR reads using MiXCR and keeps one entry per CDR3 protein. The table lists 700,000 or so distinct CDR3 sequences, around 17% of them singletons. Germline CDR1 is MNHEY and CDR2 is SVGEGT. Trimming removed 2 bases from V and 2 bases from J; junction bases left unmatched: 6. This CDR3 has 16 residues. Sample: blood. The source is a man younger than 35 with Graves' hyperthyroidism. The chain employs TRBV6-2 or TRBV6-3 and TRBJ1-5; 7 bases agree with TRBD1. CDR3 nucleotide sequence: TGTGCCAGCAGTTACGACAGGGATGTGGGCAATCAGCCCCAGCATTTT. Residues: CASSYDRDVGNQPQHF.